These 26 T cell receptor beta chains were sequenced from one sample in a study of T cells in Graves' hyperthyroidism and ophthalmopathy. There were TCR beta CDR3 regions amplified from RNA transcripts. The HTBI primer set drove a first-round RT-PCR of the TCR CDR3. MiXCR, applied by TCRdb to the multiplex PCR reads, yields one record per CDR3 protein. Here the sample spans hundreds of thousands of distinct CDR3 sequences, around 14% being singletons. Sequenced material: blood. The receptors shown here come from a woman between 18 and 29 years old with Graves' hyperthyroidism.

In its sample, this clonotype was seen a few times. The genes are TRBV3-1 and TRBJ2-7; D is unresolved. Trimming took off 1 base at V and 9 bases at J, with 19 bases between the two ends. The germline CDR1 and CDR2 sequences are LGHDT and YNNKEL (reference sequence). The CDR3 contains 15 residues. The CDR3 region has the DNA TGTGCCAGCAGCCAAGTTTTTGGTGAGGCCGTGAGGCAGTACTTC. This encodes CASSQVFGEAVRQYF.

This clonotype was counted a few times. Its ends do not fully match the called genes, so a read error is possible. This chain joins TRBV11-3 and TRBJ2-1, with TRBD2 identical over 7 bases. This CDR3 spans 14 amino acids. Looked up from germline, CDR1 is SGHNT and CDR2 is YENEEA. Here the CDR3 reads CASSPRLAANGQFF. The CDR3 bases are TGTGCCAGCAGCCCACGACTAGCAGCTAATGGGCAGTTCTTC.

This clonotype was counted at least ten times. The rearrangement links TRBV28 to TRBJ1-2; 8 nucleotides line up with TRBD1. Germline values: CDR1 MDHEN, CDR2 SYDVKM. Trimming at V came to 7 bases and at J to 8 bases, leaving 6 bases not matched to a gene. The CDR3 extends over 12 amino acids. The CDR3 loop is CASTGQGEGYTF. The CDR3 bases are TGTGCCAGCACCGGACAGGGTGAAGGCTACACCTTC.

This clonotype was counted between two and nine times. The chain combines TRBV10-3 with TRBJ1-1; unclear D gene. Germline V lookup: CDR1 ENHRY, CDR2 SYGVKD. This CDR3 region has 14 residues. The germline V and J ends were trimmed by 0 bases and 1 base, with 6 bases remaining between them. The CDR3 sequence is CAISESPGNTEAFF. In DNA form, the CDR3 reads TGTGCCATCAGTGAGTCCCCCGGGAACACTGAAGCTTTCTTT.

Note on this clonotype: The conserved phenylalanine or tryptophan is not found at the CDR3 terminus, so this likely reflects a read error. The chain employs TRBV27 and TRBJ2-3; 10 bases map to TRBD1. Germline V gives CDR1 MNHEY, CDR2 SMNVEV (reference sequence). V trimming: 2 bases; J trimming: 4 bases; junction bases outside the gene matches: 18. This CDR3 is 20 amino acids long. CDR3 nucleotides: TGTGCCAGCAGTTTACGGCCGAGGGGACAGGGGACACCAGGCGCAGATACGCAGTATCTT. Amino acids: CASSLRPRGQGTPGADTQYL.

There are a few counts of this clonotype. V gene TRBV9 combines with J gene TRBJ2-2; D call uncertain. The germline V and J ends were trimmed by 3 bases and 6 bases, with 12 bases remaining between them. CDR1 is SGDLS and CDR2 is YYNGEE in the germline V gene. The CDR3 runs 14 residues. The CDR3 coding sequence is TGTGCCAGCAGCGACGCCTCTTGGTCCGGGGAGCTGTTTTTT. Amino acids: CASSDASWSGELFF.

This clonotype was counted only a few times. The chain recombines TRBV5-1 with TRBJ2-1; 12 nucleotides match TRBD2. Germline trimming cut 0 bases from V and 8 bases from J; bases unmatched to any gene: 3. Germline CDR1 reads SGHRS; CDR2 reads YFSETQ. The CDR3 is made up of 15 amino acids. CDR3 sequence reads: CASSLALAGGHEQFF. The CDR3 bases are TGCGCCAGCAGCTTGGCCCTAGCGGGAGGGCATGAGCAGTTCTTC.

In DNA form, the CDR3 reads TGTGCCACCAGCTGGGGGGGGGGGGATACGCAGTATTTT. Translation: CATSWGGGDTQYF. The rearrangement joins TRBV15 to TRBJ2-3; 7 bases agree with TRBD2. V shed 5 bases and J 6 bases; nucleotides not matched to a gene: 5. CDR1 is LNHNV, CDR2 YYDKDF, per germline (reference sequence). This CDR3 comprises 13 residues. The variable domain in full, completed from reference TRBV15 and TRBJ2-3, reads DAMVIQNPRYQVTQFGKPVTLSCSQTLNHNVMYWYQQKSSQAPKLLFHYYDKDFNNEADTPDNFQSRRPNTSFCFLDIRSPGLGDTAMYLCATSWGGGDTQYFGPGTRLTVL.

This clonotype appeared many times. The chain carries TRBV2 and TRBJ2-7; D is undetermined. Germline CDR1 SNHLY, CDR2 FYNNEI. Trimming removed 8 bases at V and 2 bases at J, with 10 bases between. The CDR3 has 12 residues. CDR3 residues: CASLRAAYEQYF. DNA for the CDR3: TGTGCCAGCCTCCGGGCCGCCTACGAGCAGTACTTC.

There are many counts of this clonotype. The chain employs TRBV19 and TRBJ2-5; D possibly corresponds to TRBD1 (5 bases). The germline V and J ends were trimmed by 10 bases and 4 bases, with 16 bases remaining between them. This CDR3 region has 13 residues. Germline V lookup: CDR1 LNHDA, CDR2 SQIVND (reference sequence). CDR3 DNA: TGTGCCACCTCATCCCAGGGCGGAGAGACCCAGTACTTC. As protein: CATSSQGGETQYF.

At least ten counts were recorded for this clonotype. In nucleotides, the CDR3 is TGTGCCACCCCGACAGAAGCTAACTATGGCTACACCTTC. This encodes CATPTEANYGYTF. The rearrangement uses TRBV28 and TRBJ1-2, with D perhaps matching TRBD1 (5 bases). CDR3 length: 13 residues. The ends were cut back, 10 bases at V and 0 bases at J, with 12 bases in the middle. CDR1 is MDHEN and CDR2 is SYDVKM in the germline V gene.

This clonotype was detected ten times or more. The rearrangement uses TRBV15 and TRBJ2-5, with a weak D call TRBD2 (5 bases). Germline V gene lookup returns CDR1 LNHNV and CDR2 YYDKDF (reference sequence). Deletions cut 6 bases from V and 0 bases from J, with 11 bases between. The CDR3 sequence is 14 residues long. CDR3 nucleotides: TGTGCCACCAGTCGTAGCGTCTACCAAGAGACCCAGTACTTC. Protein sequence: CATSRSVYQETQYF.

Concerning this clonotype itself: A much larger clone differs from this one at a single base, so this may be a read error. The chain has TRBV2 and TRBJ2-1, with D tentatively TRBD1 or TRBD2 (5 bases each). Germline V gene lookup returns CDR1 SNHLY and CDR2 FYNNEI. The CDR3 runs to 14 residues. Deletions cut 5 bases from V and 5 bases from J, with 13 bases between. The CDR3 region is CASSMWDQNNEQFF. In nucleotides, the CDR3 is TGTGCCAGCAGTATGTGGGACCAAAACAATGAGCAGTTCTTC.

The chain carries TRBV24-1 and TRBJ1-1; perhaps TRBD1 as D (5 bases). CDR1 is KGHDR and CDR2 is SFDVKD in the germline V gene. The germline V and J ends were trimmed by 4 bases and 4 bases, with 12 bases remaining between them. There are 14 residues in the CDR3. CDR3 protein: CATSDGGRVTEAFF. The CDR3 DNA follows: TGTGCCACCAGTGACGGGGGACGGGTCACTGAAGCTTTCTTT.

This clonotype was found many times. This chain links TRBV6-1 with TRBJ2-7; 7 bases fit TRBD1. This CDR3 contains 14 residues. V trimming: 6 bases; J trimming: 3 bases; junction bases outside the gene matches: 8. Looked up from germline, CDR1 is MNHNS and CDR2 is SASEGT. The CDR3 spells CASRPTGQFYEQYF. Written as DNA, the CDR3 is TGTGCCAGCAGGCCTACGGGACAGTTCTACGAGCAGTACTTC.

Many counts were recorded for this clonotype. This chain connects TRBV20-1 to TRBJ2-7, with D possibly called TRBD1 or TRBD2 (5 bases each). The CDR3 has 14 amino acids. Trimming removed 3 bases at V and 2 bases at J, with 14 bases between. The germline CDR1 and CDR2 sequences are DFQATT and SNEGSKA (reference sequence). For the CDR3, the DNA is TGCAGTGCTAGGTCTGAGGGCAGGGCCTACGAGCAGTACTTC. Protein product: CSARSEGRAYEQYF.

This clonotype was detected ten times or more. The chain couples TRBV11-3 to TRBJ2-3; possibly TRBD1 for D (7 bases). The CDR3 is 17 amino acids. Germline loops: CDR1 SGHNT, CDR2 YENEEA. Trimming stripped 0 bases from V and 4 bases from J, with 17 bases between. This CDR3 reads CASSLDRNGGGPDTQYF. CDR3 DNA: TGTGCCAGCAGCTTAGATCGGAACGGAGGGGGCCCAGATACGCAGTATTTT.

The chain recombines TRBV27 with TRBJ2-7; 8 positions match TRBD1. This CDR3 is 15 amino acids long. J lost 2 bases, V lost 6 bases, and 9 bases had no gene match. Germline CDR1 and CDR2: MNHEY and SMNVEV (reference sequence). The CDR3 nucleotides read TGTGCCAGCAGACGTGACAGGGGAGGAGCCTACGAGCAGTACTTC. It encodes CASRRDRGGAYEQYF.

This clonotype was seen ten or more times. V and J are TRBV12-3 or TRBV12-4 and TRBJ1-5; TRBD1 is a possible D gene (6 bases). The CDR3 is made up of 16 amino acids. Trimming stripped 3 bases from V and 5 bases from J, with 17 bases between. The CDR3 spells CASSLSGGRAYQPQHF. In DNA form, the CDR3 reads TGTGCCAGCAGTTTGTCGGGGGGCAGGGCTTATCAGCCCCAGCATTTT.

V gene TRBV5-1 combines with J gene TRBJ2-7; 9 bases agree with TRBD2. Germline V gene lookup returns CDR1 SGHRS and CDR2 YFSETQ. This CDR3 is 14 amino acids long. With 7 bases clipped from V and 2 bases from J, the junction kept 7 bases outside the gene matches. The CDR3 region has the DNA TGCGCCAGCGGCGGGGGGGACGGGCCCTACGAGCAGTACTTC. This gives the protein CASGGGDGPYEQYF.

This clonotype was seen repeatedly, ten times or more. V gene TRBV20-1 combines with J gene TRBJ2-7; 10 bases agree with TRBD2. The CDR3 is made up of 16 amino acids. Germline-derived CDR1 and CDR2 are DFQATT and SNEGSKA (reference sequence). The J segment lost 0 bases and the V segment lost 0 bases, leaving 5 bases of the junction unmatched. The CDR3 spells CSARDEGLADSYEQYF. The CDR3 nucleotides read TGCAGTGCTAGAGATGAAGGACTAGCGGACTCCTACGAGCAGTACTTC.

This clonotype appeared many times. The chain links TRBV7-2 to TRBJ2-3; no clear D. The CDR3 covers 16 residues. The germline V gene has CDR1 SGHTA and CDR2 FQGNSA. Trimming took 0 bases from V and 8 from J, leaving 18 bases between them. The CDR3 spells CASSLAHSPTQRTQYF. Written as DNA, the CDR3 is TGTGCCAGCAGCTTAGCTCACAGCCCGACTCAACGTACGCAGTATTTT.

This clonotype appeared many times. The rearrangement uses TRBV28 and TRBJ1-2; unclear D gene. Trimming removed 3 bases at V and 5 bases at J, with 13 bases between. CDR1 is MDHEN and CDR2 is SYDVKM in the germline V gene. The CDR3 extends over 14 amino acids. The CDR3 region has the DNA TGTGCCAGCAGTTTCTTCCAGAGCGCTTATGGCTACACCTTC. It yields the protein CASSFFQSAYGYTF.

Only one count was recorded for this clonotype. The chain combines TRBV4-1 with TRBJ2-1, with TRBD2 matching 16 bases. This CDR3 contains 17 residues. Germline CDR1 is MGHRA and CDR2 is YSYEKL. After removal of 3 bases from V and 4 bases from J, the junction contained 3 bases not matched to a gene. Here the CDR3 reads CASSQEGLAGGYNEQFF. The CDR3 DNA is TGCGCCAGCAGCCAGGAGGGACTAGCGGGGGGGTACAATGAGCAGTTCTTC.

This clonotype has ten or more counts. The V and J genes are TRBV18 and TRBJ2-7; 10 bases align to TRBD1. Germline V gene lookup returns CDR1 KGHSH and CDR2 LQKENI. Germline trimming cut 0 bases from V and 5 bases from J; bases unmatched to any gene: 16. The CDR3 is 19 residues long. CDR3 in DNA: TGTGCCAGCTCACCACCGAGCTCCCCGGGGACAGGGGCTAACCACGAGCAGTACTTC. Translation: CASSPPSSPGTGANHEQYF.

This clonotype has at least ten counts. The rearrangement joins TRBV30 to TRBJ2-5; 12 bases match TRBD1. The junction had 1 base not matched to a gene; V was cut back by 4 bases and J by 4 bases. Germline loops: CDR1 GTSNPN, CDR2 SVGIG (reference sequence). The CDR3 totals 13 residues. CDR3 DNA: TGTGCCTGGATGGGACAGGGGGCAGAGACCCAGTACTTC. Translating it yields CAWMGQGAETQYF.